These 7 T cell receptor beta chains came from one sample sequenced in a study of CD8+CD57+ T cells in acquired aplastic anemia. CD8+CD57+ cell expansion had been shown by flow cytometry in patients chosen for sequencing. The TCR beta profiling, which covered VDJ combination and CDR3 sequence, was carried out using genomic DNA as the template. TCRdb reprocessed the reads via MiXCR and lists one record per CDR3 protein. The table records 150,000 to 170,000 distinct CDR3 sequences, roughly 54% of them present only once. Material: sorted CD4+, CD8+, or CD8+CD57+ T cells (not recorded which) from PBMCs. These TCRs come from a human donor with aplastic anemia.

This clonotype appeared a few times. The chain carries TRBV11-1 and TRBJ1-1; D possibly corresponds to TRBD1 (6 bases). The CDR3 consists of 15 residues. The germline CDR1 and CDR2 sequences are SGHAT and FQDESV (reference sequence). Trimming took off 1 base at V and 0 bases at J, with 9 bases between the two ends. In DNA form, the CDR3 reads TGTGCCAGCAGCTTAGGACAGGCCCTGAACACTGAAGCTTTCTTT. Encoded protein: CASSLGQALNTEAFF.

This chain joins TRBV20-1 and TRBJ2-5; D uncertain. Germline values: CDR1 DFQATT, CDR2 SNEGSKA (reference sequence). This CDR3 has 12 residues. Trimming took 1 base from V and 0 from J, leaving 3 bases between them. The CDR3 DNA follows: TGCAGTGCTAGAGGGTACCAAGAGACCCAGTACTTC. This gives the protein CSARGYQETQYF.

The chain joins TRBV10-3 to TRBJ2-7; D is ambiguous. Germline V lookup: CDR1 ENHRY, CDR2 SYGVKD. The CDR3 runs to 12 residues. Trimming pared 3 bases from V and 4 bases from J, leaving 7 bases between. The CDR3 protein is CAISDKRYEQYF. The CDR3 nucleotides are TGTGCCATCAGTGATAAAAGATACGAGCAGTACTTC.

This clonotype was counted ten times or more. The chain joins TRBV18 to TRBJ2-7, with 7 bases lining up with TRBD2. CDR3 length: 13 residues. V lost 2 bases to trimming and J lost 4 bases; unmatched junction nucleotides: 2. CDR1 KGHSH and CDR2 LQKENI come from the germline V gene. CDR3 protein: CASSPGGGYEQYF. CDR3 coding DNA: TGTGCCAGCTCACCAGGCGGGGGATACGAGCAGTACTTC. Full variable domain (outside the CDR3, taken from reference TRBV18 and TRBJ2-7): NAGVMQNPRHLVRRRGQEARLRCSPMKGHSHVYWYRQLPEEGLKFMVYLQKENIIDESGMPKERFSAEFPKEGPSILRIQQVVRGDSAAYFCASSPGGGYEQYFGPGTRLTVT.

This clonotype was seen many times. The chain employs TRBV7-9 and TRBJ1-1; 7 nucleotides agree with TRBD1. Germline V gene data show CDR1 as SEHNR and CDR2 as FQNEAQ (reference sequence). The CDR3 is 13 amino acids. The J segment lost 8 bases and the V segment lost 6 bases, leaving 9 bases of the junction unmatched. CDR3 nucleotides: TGTGCCAGCAGGCTAGAGGGACAGCGAGAAGCTTTCTTT. Translating it yields CASRLEGQREAFF.

The chain has TRBV2 and TRBJ2-6, with a possible D match to TRBD2 (6 bases). V lost 3 bases and J 2 bases, leaving 8 bases between the germline ends. CDR1 and CDR2 (germline): SNHLY, FYNNEI. The CDR3 extends over 15 amino acids. Written as DNA, the CDR3 is TGTGCCAGCAGTGATGGGACTCCTGGGGCCAACGTCCTGACTTTC. Translating it yields CASSDGTPGANVLTF. Filled out from reference TRBV2 and TRBJ2-6, the complete variable domain reads EPEVTQTPSHQVTQMGQEVILRCVPISNHLYFYWYRQILGQKVEFLVSFYNNEISEKSEIFDDQFSVERPDGSNFTLKIRSTKLEDSAMYFCASSDGTPGANVLTFGAGSRLTVL.

This clonotype was picked up one time. Possible read error: a much larger clone is one base away. No conserved phenylalanine or tryptophan ends this CDR3, so it is likely a read error. The CDR3 nucleotides are TGTGCCAGCAGTGAAGAGGAAAGCTCTGGAAACACCATATATCTT. This codes for CASSEEESSGNTIYL. The V and J genes are TRBV6-2 or TRBV6-3 and TRBJ1-3; D not certain. Germline V gene lookup returns CDR1 MNHEY and CDR2 SVGEGT. The CDR3 length is 15 residues. V was shortened by 5 bases and J by 0 bases, with 11 bases between the two germline ends.